This T cell receptor beta chain stems from a study of lung T cells in sarcoidosis with Löfgren's syndrome. TCRdb re-derived calls from the reads in MiXCR, one entry per CDR3 protein. The sample records approximately 2,300 distinct CDR3 sequences, 22% being singletons. This clonotype qualifies as medium-sized. Sequencing input: CD4+ T cells from bronchoalveolar lavage. This sequence originates from a human donor with sarcoidosis (Löfgren's syndrome or another form), or a control subject (not recorded which).

DNA for the CDR3: TGTGCCAGCAGTTACCAGGGATACGGCTACACCTTC. Translation gives CASSYQGYGYTF. This chain joins TRBV7-2 and TRBJ1-2, with a weak D call TRBD1 (5 bases). CDR3 length: 12 residues. Trimming pared 6 bases from V and 8 bases from J, leaving 13 bases between. Germline CDR1 and CDR2: SGHTA and FQGNSA.